This T cell receptor (beta chain) is drawn from a study of monozygotic twins with inflammatory bowel disease. TCRdb re-called the 5' RACE reads and gives one entry per CDR3 protein, without DNA. The sample spans approximately 330,000 distinct CDR3 sequences; the ten largest clones claim approximately 2%. CDR1 SGHRS and CDR2 YFSETQ come from the germline V gene. The CDR3 runs 15 residues. The gene calls are TRBV5-1 and TRBJ1-5. The specimen was blood. This sequence was found in a human donor with ulcerative colitis or Crohn's disease, or a healthy co-twin of an affected twin (not recorded which). The CDR3 reads CASSLDGYSNQPQHF.